A single sample gave rise to the 29 T cell receptor beta chains below, sequenced in a study of beta chain features in type 1 diabetes. Whole-study findings and limits: Shorter TCRB CDR3s, moderately but significantly so, were found in Type 1 diabetes patients in all four CD4+ subsets.

Investigators reverse transcribed all isolated RNA, so they sequenced expressed TCRB transcripts. Using immunoSEQ multiplex PCR, the repertoire was profiled, and TCRdb retains in-frame clones only, with some absent. The sample consists of almost 350,000 clones, roughly a tenth of them appearing once. The antigens these receptors bind are not known. What was sequenced was central memory CD4+ T cells from blood. The origin of the receptors is a man aged 30 to 45 with type 1 diabetes.

V is TRBV25-1 and J is TRBJ1-2; no clear D gene. Germline V gene lookup returns CDR1 MGHDK and CDR2 SYGVNS. Between the trimmed V and J ends, which lost 6 bases and 4 bases, there was a span of 15 bases. The length of the CDR3 is 14 residues. The CDR3 sequence is CASRPSEEGYGYTF. CDR3 bases: TGTGCCAGCAGACCTTCCGAGGAAGGCTATGGCTACACCTTC.

The V gene is TRBV28, the J gene TRBJ2-7, with D possibly matching TRBD1 (5 bases). CDR1 and CDR2 (germline): MDHEN, SYDVKM. The CDR3 length is 13 residues. V lost 5 bases and J 1 base, leaving 9 bases between the germline ends. CDR3 nucleotide sequence: TGTGCCAGCAGTATGACAGATTCCTACGAGCAGTACTTC. This translates into CASSMTDSYEQYF.

V usage is TRBV7-2 and J usage is TRBJ1-4; D is unresolved. The V gene's germline CDR1 is SGHTA and CDR2 FQGNSA. The CDR3 extends over 13 amino acids. V was shortened by 11 bases and J by 8 bases, with 18 bases between the two germline ends. CDR3 protein: CASRGQLGEKLFF. The CDR3 bases are TGTGCCTCACGAGGGCAGCTGGGAGAAAAACTGTTTTTT.

This clone occurred many times. The V and J genes are TRBV11-2 and TRBJ2-1; TRBD2 is a possible D gene (6 bases). CDR1 and CDR2 (germline): SGHAT, FQNNGV. This CDR3 has 14 residues. V was clipped by 3 bases and J by 2 bases, with 8 bases between them. CDR3 region: CASSFQRAYNEQFF. CDR3 DNA: TGTGCCAGCAGCTTCCAGCGGGCCTACAATGAGCAGTTCTTC.

There are many counts of this clone. The sample holds other DNA sequences that translate to the same CDR3. This chain connects TRBV2 to TRBJ2-4, with unresolved D. Germline V gene data show CDR1 as SNHLY and CDR2 as FYNNEI. This CDR3 comprises 10 residues. Between the trimmed V and J ends, which lost 0 bases and 9 bases, there was a span of 0 bases. The CDR3 spells CASSEAIQYF. The CDR3 nucleotides are TGTGCCAGCAGTGAAGCCATTCAGTACTTC.

This chain joins TRBV5-6 and TRBJ1-4; 7 bases agree with TRBD1. The CDR3 is 14 residues long. The V gene's germline CDR1 is SGHDT and CDR2 YYEEEE. Trimming cost V 3 bases and J 4 bases; bases outside gene matches: 3. The CDR3 nucleotides are TGTGCCAGCAGCTGGACAGGATTTAATGAAAAACTGTTTTTT. It encodes CASSWTGFNEKLFF.

The chain is built from TRBV27 and TRBJ2-7; D is perhaps TRBD2 (6 bases). Per the germline V gene, CDR1 is MNHEY and CDR2 is SMNVEV (reference sequence). Trimming removed 5 bases from V and 3 bases from J, with 14 bases in between. The CDR3 loop spans 14 amino acids. The DNA for the CDR3 is TGTGCCAGCAGTCCGACCTGGGGGGACTACGAGCAGTACTTC. It specifies CASSPTWGDYEQYF.

The V and J genes are TRBV14 and TRBJ2-1; 10 bases fit TRBD2. The germline V gene has CDR1 SGHDN and CDR2 FVKESK. V lost 4 bases, J lost 8 bases, and 8 bases stayed unmatched. CDR3 length equals 15 residues. For the CDR3, the DNA is TGTGCCAGCAGCCTCGGACTAGCGGACCGTGATGAGCAGTTCTTC. Translation gives CASSLGLADRDEQFF.

In this sample, this clone turned up a few times. The chain combines TRBV25-1 with TRBJ2-3; TRBD2 agrees at 11 bases. Germline assignment: CDR1 MGHDK and CDR2 SYGVNS. V lost 5 bases, J lost 6 bases, and 7 bases stayed unmatched. The CDR3 has 15 residues. The CDR3: CASSLSSGGEDTQYF. CDR3 in DNA: TGTGCCAGCAGTCTAAGTAGCGGGGGGGAGGATACGCAGTATTTT. The whole variable domain, filled in from reference TRBV25-1 and TRBJ2-3, reads EADIYQTPRYLVIGTGKKITLECSQTMGHDKMYWYQQDPGMELHLIHYSYGVNSTEKGDLSSESTVSRIRTEHFPLTLESARPSHTSQYLCASSLSSGGEDTQYFGPGTRLTVL.

This chain connects TRBV9 to TRBJ2-1, with D tentatively TRBD2 (5 bases). The V and J ends lost 2 bases and 0 bases respectively, with 12 bases between them. Germline V gene data show CDR1 as SGDLS and CDR2 as YYNGEE. This CDR3 has 16 residues. The CDR3 is CASSVEPGSSYNEQFF. The CDR3 region has the DNA TGTGCCAGCAGCGTGGAACCGGGAAGCTCCTACAATGAGCAGTTCTTC.

This clone came up a few times. The chain employs TRBV18 and TRBJ1-2, with D tentatively TRBD1 (6 bases). The V end was cut by 1 base, the J end by 8 bases, with 17 bases between. Looked up from germline, CDR1 is KGHSH and CDR2 is LQKENI. The CDR3 is 15 residues long. This chain's CDR3 is CASSPRDTSSDGYTF. DNA for the CDR3: TGTGCCAGCTCACCACGGGACACCAGCTCGGACGGCTACACCTTC.

This clone was seen more than once but under ten times. This chain connects TRBV6-5 to TRBJ2-3, with D possibly matching TRBD2 (5 bases). Germline-derived CDR1 and CDR2 are MNHEY and SVGAGI. The CDR3 is made up of 14 amino acids. Trimming removed 4 bases at V and 1 base at J, with 9 bases between. The chain's CDR3 is CASSFERGTDTQYF. The CDR3 DNA sequence: TGTGCCAGCAGTTTCGAGAGGGGCACAGATACGCAGTATTTT.

This clone showed up just a few times. The V and J genes are TRBV4-3 and TRBJ1-1; D may be TRBD1 (5 bases). Between the trimmed V and J ends, which lost 4 bases and 8 bases, there was a span of 20 bases. CDR3 length equals 15 residues. CDR1 is LGHNA and CDR2 is YSLEER in the germline V gene. The DNA for the CDR3 is TGCGCCAGCAGCCGAGGCACGGGGGGTAACGCCGAAGCTTTCTTT. This gives the protein CASSRGTGGNAEAFF.

The table lists this clone with many counts. V is TRBV6-1 and J is TRBJ2-5; TRBD2 aligns across 7 bases. Per the germline V gene, CDR1 is MNHNS and CDR2 is SASEGT. Trimming cost V 5 bases and J 0 bases; bases outside gene matches: 3. This CDR3 has 14 amino acids. In DNA form, the CDR3 reads TGTGCCAGCAGTAAGCGGGGTAACCAAGAGACCCAGTACTTC. Amino acids: CASSKRGNQETQYF.

V gene TRBV7-2 combines with J gene TRBJ2-5; TRBD1 matches 7 bases. From germline, CDR1 is SGHTA and CDR2 FQGNSA. This CDR3 region has 14 residues. The J segment lost 4 bases and the V segment lost 5 bases, leaving 7 bases of the junction unmatched. The DNA of the CDR3 is TGTGCCAGCAGCCGGGCGGCAGGGGGAGAGACCCAGTACTTC. It specifies CASSRAAGGETQYF.

The chain joins TRBV5-6 to TRBJ2-6; no firm D call. Germline values: CDR1 SGHDT, CDR2 YYEEEE. CDR3 length: 14 residues. Trimming left V 6 bases short and J 0 bases short, with 7 bases between. The CDR3 nucleotides read TGTGCCAGCATGACACCCTCTGGGGCCAACGTCCTGACTTTC. Protein sequence: CASMTPSGANVLTF.

This clone has more than one count but fewer than ten. J is TRBJ2-4 and V is TRBV7-9; 8 nucleotides align to TRBD1. V lost 5 bases to trimming and J lost 5 bases; unmatched junction nucleotides: 11. This CDR3 is 16 amino acids long. CDR1 SEHNR and CDR2 FQNEAQ come from the germline V gene (reference sequence). CDR3 residues: CASSIGGGQGQNIQYF. The DNA for the CDR3 is TGTGCCAGCAGCATAGGGGGAGGACAGGGACAAAACATTCAGTACTTC. Complete variable domain (other parts from reference TRBV7-9 and TRBJ2-4): DTGVSQNPRHKITKRGQNVTFRCDPISEHNRLYWYRQTLGQGPEFLTYFQNEAQLEKSRLLSDRFSAERPKGSFSTLEIQRTEQGDSAMYLCASSIGGGQGQNIQYFGAGTRLSVL.

The CDR3 region has the DNA TGTGCCAGCAGTGAACCCCAGGGGGGGAGCATTCAGTACTTC. Amino acid sequence: CASSEPQGGSIQYF. The gene calls are TRBV25-1 and TRBJ2-4, with D tentatively TRBD1 or TRBD2 (7 bases each). This CDR3 spans 14 amino acids. Trimming stripped 2 bases from V and 9 bases from J, with 14 bases between. Germline CDR1 is MGHDK and CDR2 is SYGVNS. The variable domain in full, with the rest retrieved from reference TRBV25-1 and TRBJ2-4, is EADIYQTPRYLVIGTGKKITLECSQTMGHDKMYWYQQDPGMELHLIHYSYGVNSTEKGDLSSESTVSRIRTEHFPLTLESARPSHTSQYLCASSEPQGGSIQYFGAGTRLSVL.

With respect to this clone: Other DNA sequences of this sample code for an identical CDR3. CDR3 nucleotides: TGTGCCAGCAGCTTAGTAGGACAGATCACAGATACGCAGTATTTT. Its translation is CASSLVGQITDTQYF. The chain is built from TRBV7-2 and TRBJ2-3; D perhaps matches TRBD1 (6 bases). The length of the CDR3 is 15 residues. Trimming took off 1 base at V and 2 bases at J, with 10 bases between the two ends. Germline values: CDR1 SGHTA, CDR2 FQGNSA.

This rearrangement joins TRBV7-6 to TRBJ1-6, with 8 bases fitting TRBD1. J lost 9 bases, V lost 5 bases, and 6 bases had no gene match. The CDR3 consists of 14 residues. Germline V gene data show CDR1 as SGHVS and CDR2 as FNYEAQ. The chain's CDR3 is CASSDRDRSSPLHF. The CDR3 DNA follows: TGTGCCAGCAGCGACCGGGACAGGAGTTCACCCCTCCACTTT. The full variable domain, completed using reference TRBV7-6 and TRBJ1-6, is GAGVSQSPRYKVTKRGQDVALRCDPISGHVSLYWYRQALGQGPEFLTYFNYEAQQDKSGLPNDRFSAERPEGSISTLTIQRTEQRDSAMYRCASSDRDRSSPLHFGNGTRLTVT.

The chain couples TRBV28 to TRBJ1-1; 8 bases match TRBD1. This CDR3 has 15 residues. Trimming removed 4 bases from V and 3 bases from J; junction bases left unmatched: 7. The germline V gene encodes CDR1 MDHEN and CDR2 SYDVKM. This CDR3 reads CASSSPGGVYTEAFF. The CDR3 DNA reads as TGTGCCAGCAGTTCCCCAGGGGGCGTTTACACTGAAGCTTTCTTT. Full variable domain (rest looked up from reference TRBV28 and TRBJ1-1): DVKVTQSSRYLVKRTGEKVFLECVQDMDHENMFWYRQDPGLGLRLIYFSYDVKMKEKGDIPEGYSVSREKKERFSLILESASTNQTSMYLCASSSPGGVYTEAFFGQGTRLTVV.

This clone was detected a few times. The chain employs TRBV7-2 and TRBJ2-6; no firm D call. Trimming removed 7 bases at V and 0 bases at J, with 7 bases between. Germline CDR1 and CDR2: SGHTA and FQGNSA. The CDR3 is made up of 14 amino acids. CDR3 protein: CASISSSGANVLTF. CDR3 bases: TGTGCCAGCATCTCCAGCTCTGGGGCCAACGTCCTGACTTTC.

The chain recombines TRBV5-1 with TRBJ2-4; tentative D call: TRBD2 (6 bases). This CDR3 spans 17 amino acids. The germline CDR1 and CDR2 sequences are SGHRS and YFSETQ. V lost 0 bases, J lost 0 bases, and 13 bases lay in between. CDR3 sequence: CASSLAVGTGAKNIQYF. As DNA, the CDR3 is TGCGCCAGCAGCTTGGCCGTCGGGACTGGAGCCAAAAACATTCAGTACTTC.

This clone has ten or more counts. This chain connects TRBV18 to TRBJ2-1; D is ambiguous. The CDR3 length is 16 residues. Per germline, CDR1 KGHSH and CDR2 LQKENI. The V end lost 5 bases, the J end lost 0 bases, and 14 bases lay between the germline ends. CDR3 in DNA: TGTGCCAGCTCAATTCTGTCACCAAGCTCCTACAATGAGCAGTTCTTC. Its translation is CASSILSPSSYNEQFF. The full variable domain, with the rest looked up from reference TRBV18 and TRBJ2-1, is NAGVMQNPRHLVRRRGQEARLRCSPMKGHSHVYWYRQLPEEGLKFMVYLQKENIIDESGMPKERFSAEFPKEGPSILRIQQVVRGDSAAYFCASSILSPSSYNEQFFGPGTRLTVL.

The V call is TRBV7-2, the J call TRBJ2-5, with 9 bases matching TRBD2. Germline CDR1 SGHTA, CDR2 FQGNSA. J was trimmed by 5 bases and V by 1 base; bases with no gene match: 5. The CDR3 has 15 residues. The CDR3, as DNA: TGTGCCAGCAGCTTAGGGCTAGCGGGGAGGGAGACCCAGTACTTC. Translation gives CASSLGLAGRETQYF.

The table lists this clone with a few counts. The chain combines TRBV7-9 with TRBJ2-2, with TRBD2 matching 10 bases. The CDR3 runs 15 residues. After removal of 7 bases from V and 2 bases from J, the junction contained 4 bases not matched to a gene. In germline, CDR1 is SEHNR, CDR2 FQNEAQ (reference sequence). CDR3 bases: TGTGCCAGCAACCTAGCGGGGGTAAACACCGGGGAGCTGTTTTTT. Encoded protein: CASNLAGVNTGELFF. Filled out from reference TRBV7-9 and TRBJ2-2, the complete variable domain reads DTGVSQNPRHKITKRGQNVTFRCDPISEHNRLYWYRQTLGQGPEFLTYFQNEAQLEKSRLLSDRFSAERPKGSFSTLEIQRTEQGDSAMYLCASNLAGVNTGELFFGEGSRLTVL.

In regard to this clone: This likely stems from a read error, as it lies one base from a far larger clone. The chain is built from TRBV7-9 and TRBJ1-1, with 10 bases fitting TRBD1. This CDR3 comprises 15 residues. J lost 3 bases, V lost 3 bases, and 4 bases had no gene match. The germline CDR1 and CDR2 sequences are SEHNR and FQNEAQ (reference sequence). CDR3 residues: CASSLTGGGDTEAFF. The CDR3, as DNA: TGTGCCAGCAGCTTGACAGGGGGCGGGGACACTGAAGCTTTCTTT.

This clone came up many times. J is TRBJ2-7 and V is TRBV7-2; D is possibly TRBD1 or TRBD2 (5 bases each). The CDR3 has 14 amino acids. Germline V CDR1 and CDR2: SGHTA, FQGNSA. The V end lost 5 bases, the J end lost 1 base, and 12 bases lay between the germline ends. CDR3 coding DNA: TGTGCCAGCAGCCCCCAGGGAGAGTCCTACGAGCAGTACTTC. Translated, it gives CASSPQGESYEQYF.

There are a few counts of this clone. The chain recombines TRBV18 with TRBJ2-3; tentative D call: TRBD2 (6 bases). The V and J ends lost 6 bases and 0 bases respectively, with 16 bases between them. The V gene's germline CDR1 is KGHSH and CDR2 LQKENI. The length of the CDR3 is 16 residues. The DNA of the CDR3 is TGTGCCAGCTCCCAACGGTCCGCGGGGAGCACAGATACGCAGTATTTT. Its protein product is CASSQRSAGSTDTQYF.